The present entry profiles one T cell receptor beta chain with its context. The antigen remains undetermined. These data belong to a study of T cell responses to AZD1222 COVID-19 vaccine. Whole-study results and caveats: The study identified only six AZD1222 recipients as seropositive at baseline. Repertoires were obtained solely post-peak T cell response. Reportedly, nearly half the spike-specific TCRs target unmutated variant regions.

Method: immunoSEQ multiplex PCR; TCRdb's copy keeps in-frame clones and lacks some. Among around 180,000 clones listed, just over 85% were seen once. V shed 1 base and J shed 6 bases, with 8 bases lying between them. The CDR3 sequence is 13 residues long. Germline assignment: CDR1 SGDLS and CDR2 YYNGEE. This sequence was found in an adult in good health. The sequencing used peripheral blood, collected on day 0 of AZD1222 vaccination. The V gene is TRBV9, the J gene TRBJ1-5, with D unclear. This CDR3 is CASSVRGIQPQHF. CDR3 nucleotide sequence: TGTGCCAGCAGCGTACGGGGTATTCAGCCCCAGCATTTT.